What follows is one T cell receptor beta chain and its context. One junction end disagrees with the germline gene, perhaps due to a read error. Germline CDR1 reads SGDLS; CDR2 reads YYNGEE. CDR3 length: 13 residues. The donors, aged roughly 6 to 95, were healthy Caucasians from Russia. Through a sample-barcoded 5' primer and a J-beta primer mix, a second PCR was run for 7 to 11 cycles. TCRdb reprocessed the 5' RACE reads with MiXCR, giving one entry per CDR3 protein. The sample has 1.5 million to 2 million distinct CDR3 sequences, roughly two fifths seen once. The sample comes from a study of blood T cells in healthy people across ages.

Sequencing was performed on blood. This chain joins TRBV9 and TRBJ2-5; D is unclear. The sequence was collected from a human donor in good health. The CDR3 bases are TGTACCAGCAGCGTAGGACCAGAAGAGACCCAGTACTTC. Its translation: CTSSVGPEETQYF.